The 26 T cell receptor beta chains reported below all come from one sample, sequenced in a study of monozygotic twins with inflammatory bowel disease (dated 2019 in TCRdb). The library was obtained by 5' RACE. Sequencing relied on an Illumina HiSeq 2500. Each entry corresponds to one CDR3 protein sequence from reads that TCRdb reprocessed, and DNA is not given. Per the sample table, the count is approximately 400,000 distinct CDR3 sequences. The ten largest account for more than 2% of the sample. Sequencing input: blood. The receptors here all came from a human donor with ulcerative colitis or Crohn's disease, or a healthy co-twin of an affected twin (not recorded which).

The rearrangement uses TRBV10-2 and TRBJ1-4; the D call from TCRdb, TRBD1, cannot be confirmed without DNA. The CDR3 runs to 14 residues. Looked up from germline, CDR1 is WSHSY and CDR2 is SAAADI. CDR3 residues: CASSWTGTNEKLFF.

The chain joins TRBV6-1 to TRBJ2-7; the TCRdb call, TRBD2, lacks DNA for checking. The germline V gene encodes CDR1 MNHNS and CDR2 SASEGT. CDR3 size: 16 residues. The CDR3 loop reads CASRTPKAGGRNEQYF.

This chain joins TRBV5-1 and TRBJ1-1. CDR3 length: 14 amino acids. CDR1 is SGHRS and CDR2 is YFSETQ in the germline V gene. The CDR3 loop is CASSLSTKDTEAFF.

The CDR3 protein is CASSLSLATGPSYEQYF. The rearrangement links TRBV7-3 to TRBJ2-7; TCRdb calls TRBD1, which cannot be checked without DNA. The CDR3 covers 17 residues. Germline V gives CDR1 SGHTA, CDR2 FQGTGA.

The chain combines TRBV20-1 with TRBJ2-7. The length of the CDR3 is 12 residues. Looked up from germline, CDR1 is DFQATT and CDR2 is SNEGSKA (reference sequence). This CDR3 is CSAREGLYEQYF.

The chain couples TRBV5-4 to TRBJ1-3. Per the germline V gene, CDR1 is SGHNT and CDR2 is YYREEE (reference sequence). The CDR3 runs to 16 residues. This CDR3 is CASSYGLPGSGNTIYF.

The chain carries TRBV7-3 and TRBJ2-7; TCRdb proposes TRBD1, but this gene call is untestable without DNA. The CDR3 covers 16 residues. Germline CDR1 is SGHTA and CDR2 is FQGTGA. The CDR3 sequence: CASSLEGAGGSYEQYF.

The chain joins TRBV20-1 to TRBJ1-5; TCRdb gives TRBD1 as the D gene, but with no DNA this cannot be confirmed. CDR3 length: 12 residues. Germline-derived CDR1 and CDR2 are DFQATT and SNEGSKA (reference sequence). CDR3 residues: CSVTGIDQPQHF.

J is TRBJ1-2 and V is TRBV5-1; as DNA is missing, the TRBD1 call by TCRdb cannot be tested. The CDR3 loop spans 14 amino acids. In germline, CDR1 is SGHRS, CDR2 YFSETQ. The CDR3 loop is CASRRDRGRPGYTF.

This chain joins TRBV11-2 and TRBJ2-7; the D call from TCRdb, TRBD1, cannot be confirmed without DNA. Germline CDR1 reads SGHAT; CDR2 reads FQNNGV. This CDR3 spans 17 amino acids. CDR3 sequence reads: CASSLSVGTGGLYEQYF.

The gene calls are TRBV15 and TRBJ2-3; TCRdb returns TRBD1, unconfirmable since there is no DNA. The CDR3 extends over 16 amino acids. The germline gives CDR1 LNHNV, CDR2 YYDKDF (reference sequence). The CDR3 sequence is CATSPGQGLRVDTQYF.

This chain joins TRBV7-3 and TRBJ2-1; the TRBD1 assignment by TCRdb is unverifiable without DNA. The CDR3 consists of 15 residues. Germline CDR1 SGHTA, CDR2 FQGTGA. The CDR3 is CASSTSSGTKNEQFF.

The CDR3 region is CASSLSQQVGYTF. The V gene is TRBV7-9, the J gene TRBJ1-2. CDR1 and CDR2 from the germline V gene are SEHNR and FQNEAQ (reference sequence). This CDR3 is built from 13 residues.

The chain links TRBV7-9 to TRBJ2-3. The CDR3 is 15 residues long. Germline V CDR1 and CDR2: SEHNR, FQNEAQ (reference sequence). CDR3 sequence reads: CASRRTTLDPDTQYF.

This chain joins TRBV4-1 and TRBJ2-2. Germline V lookup: CDR1 MGHRA, CDR2 YSYEKL. The CDR3 runs to 15 residues. The CDR3: CASSQDFSNTGELFF.

This chain uses TRBV7-9 with TRBJ2-2. The CDR3 sequence is 14 residues long. Germline CDR1 SEHNR, CDR2 FQNEAQ (reference sequence). CDR3: CASSFVSPTGELFF. The entire variable domain, with the rest obtained from reference TRBV7-9 and TRBJ2-2, is as follows: DTGVSQNPRHKITKRGQNVTFRCDPISEHNRLYWYRQTLGQGPEFLTYFQNEAQLEKSRLLSDRFSAERPKGSFSTLEIQRTEQGDSAMYLCASSFVSPTGELFFGEGSRLTVL.

The chain recombines TRBV19 with TRBJ1-1. The CDR3 has 11 amino acids. Germline V gene sequence: CDR1 LNHDA, CDR2 SQIVND (reference sequence). This CDR3 is CASSNLGEAFF.

The chain has TRBV12-3 or TRBV12-4 and TRBJ2-1; lacking DNA, the TRBD2 call made by TCRdb goes unchecked. The CDR3 has 14 amino acids. Here the CDR3 reads CASSSGAPSNEQFF.

The chain has TRBV4-1 and TRBJ2-3. Germline V lookup: CDR1 MGHRA, CDR2 YSYEKL. The CDR3 is made up of 12 amino acids. CDR3 amino acids: CASSHLWDTQYF.

The gene calls are TRBV7-2 and TRBJ1-2; without DNA, the TCRdb call of TRBD1 cannot be checked. CDR1 SGHTA and CDR2 FQGNSA come from the germline V gene. The CDR3 length is 15 residues. The chain's CDR3 is CASSLTGTPNYGYTF.

This chain uses TRBV11-2 with TRBJ1-3; TCRdb reports TRBD1, a call that lacks DNA to check it against. Germline V gene data show CDR1 as SGHAT and CDR2 as FQNNGV. The CDR3 has 15 amino acids. The CDR3: CASNHADRAGNTIYF.

The chain employs TRBV4-1 and TRBJ2-5; there is no DNA to check the TCRdb D call of TRBD2. Germline V gene data show CDR1 as MGHRA and CDR2 as YSYEKL. This CDR3 spans 14 amino acids. The CDR3 loop reads CASSLEGSQETQYF.

This chain connects TRBV10-3 to TRBJ2-7; TCRdb's D gene call, TRBD1, goes unchecked for lack of DNA. Germline assignment: CDR1 ENHRY and CDR2 SYGVKD. The CDR3 has 14 amino acids. CDR3 sequence: CAIGYFGGNGGQYF.

The chain recombines TRBV6-5 with TRBJ2-1; lacking DNA, the TRBD1 call made by TCRdb goes unchecked. Germline CDR1 is MNHEY and CDR2 is SVGAGI. CDR3 size: 15 residues. CDR3 protein: CASSHRPGNYNEQFF.

V is TRBV29-1 and J is TRBJ1-1; TCRdb's assignment of TRBD1 cannot be checked, as there is no DNA. Germline assignment: CDR1 SQVTM and CDR2 ANQGSEA. This CDR3 has 17 residues. The CDR3 sequence: CSVVPALGQETNTEAFF.

The gene calls are TRBV7-6 and TRBJ2-1; TCRdb calls TRBD2, which cannot be checked without DNA. The CDR3 runs to 16 residues. Per germline, CDR1 SGHVS and CDR2 FNYEAQ. This CDR3 is CASSLPGTSFFDEQFF.